This T cell receptor beta chain appears in the sequencing data of a study of blood T cells in healthy people across ages. Study-wide results and limits: Researchers report that TCR beta diversity correlated strongly with naive T cell percentage. There was no known CMV status for donors, so expanded clonotype changes were possibly confounded.

The second PCR ran roughly 6 to 11 cycles with a sample-barcoded 5' primer and J-beta primers. Carrying 12 random nucleotides, a template-switch adaptor labeled each individual cDNA molecule. TCRdb fed the 5' RACE reads into MiXCR, producing one record per CDR3 protein. The sample has about 1.8 million distinct CDR3 sequences; roughly 52% are singletons. Extractions gave at least 5.5 micrograms of total RNA per sample. For this clonotype: Its antigen is as yet unknown.

Trimming cost V 4 bases and J 2 bases; bases outside gene matches: 10. The CDR3 length is 16 residues. The germline V gene has CDR1 DFQATT and CDR2 SNEGSKA (reference sequence). The chain recombines TRBV20-1 with TRBJ2-3; 9 nucleotides line up with TRBD2. The sample taken for sequencing was blood. The sequence came from a woman aged 40 to 50 in good health. CDR3 protein: CSATHLAGKFTDTQYF. The CDR3 DNA is TGCAGTGCTACCCACCTAGCGGGGAAGTTCACAGATACGCAGTATTTT.